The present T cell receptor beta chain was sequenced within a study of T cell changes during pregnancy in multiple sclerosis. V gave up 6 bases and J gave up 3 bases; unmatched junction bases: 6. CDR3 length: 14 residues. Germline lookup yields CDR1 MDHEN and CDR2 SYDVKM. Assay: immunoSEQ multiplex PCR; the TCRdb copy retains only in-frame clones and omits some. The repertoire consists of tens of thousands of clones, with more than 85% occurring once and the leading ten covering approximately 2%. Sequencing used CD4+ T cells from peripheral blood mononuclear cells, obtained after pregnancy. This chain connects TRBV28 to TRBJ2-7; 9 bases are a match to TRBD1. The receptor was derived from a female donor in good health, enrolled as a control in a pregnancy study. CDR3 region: CASRARQGDYEQYF. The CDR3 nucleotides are TGTGCCAGCAGAGCTCGACAGGGGGACTACGAGCAGTACTTC. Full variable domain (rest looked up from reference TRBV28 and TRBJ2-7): DVKVTQSSRYLVKRTGEKVFLECVQDMDHENMFWYRQDPGLGLRLIYFSYDVKMKEKGDIPEGYSVSREKKERFSLILESASTNQTSMYLCASRARQGDYEQYFGPGTRLTVT.